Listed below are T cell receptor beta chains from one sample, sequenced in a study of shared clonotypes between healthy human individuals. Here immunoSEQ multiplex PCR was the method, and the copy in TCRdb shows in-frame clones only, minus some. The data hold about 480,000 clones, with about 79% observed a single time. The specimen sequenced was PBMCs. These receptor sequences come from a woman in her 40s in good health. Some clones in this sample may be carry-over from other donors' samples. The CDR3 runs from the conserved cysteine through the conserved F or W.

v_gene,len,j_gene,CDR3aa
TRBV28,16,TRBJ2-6,CASSPGTFSGANVLTF
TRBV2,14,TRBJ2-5,CASSEVVISETQYF
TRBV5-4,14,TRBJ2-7,CASSSGLAGNEQYF
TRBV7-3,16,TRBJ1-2,CASSLGPRGTNYGYTF
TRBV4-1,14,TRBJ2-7,CASSQELGIRGQYF
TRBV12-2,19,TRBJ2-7,CASRLFGGTSGRSTYEQYF
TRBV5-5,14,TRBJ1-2,CASSLDGTPYGYTF
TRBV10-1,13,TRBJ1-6,CASSATGNSPLHF
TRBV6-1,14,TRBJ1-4,CASSRQVLHEKLFF
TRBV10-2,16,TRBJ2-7,CASSGSLADSSYEQYF
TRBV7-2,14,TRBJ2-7,CASSLVQGVGEQYF
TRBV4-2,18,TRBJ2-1,CASSQDWVRASGNNEQFF
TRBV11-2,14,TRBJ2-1,CASSLASDYNEQFF
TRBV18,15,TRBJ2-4,CASSLGGASQNIQYF
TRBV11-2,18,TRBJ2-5,CASSLDPPGLAGFETQYF
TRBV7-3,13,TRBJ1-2,CASSPDRNYGYTF
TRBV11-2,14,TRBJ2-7,CASSHGLRGEEQYF
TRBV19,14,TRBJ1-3,CASSTTGFGDTIYF
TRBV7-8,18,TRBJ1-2,CASREDRGEMRSPPGYTF
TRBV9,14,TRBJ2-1,CASSVGGVYNEQFF
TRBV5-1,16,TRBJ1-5,CASSLGAADSSQPQHF
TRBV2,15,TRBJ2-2,CASSDPDPGAGELFF
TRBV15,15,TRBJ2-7,CATSREPGSSYEQYF
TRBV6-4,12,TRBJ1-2,CASSDQGHRYTF
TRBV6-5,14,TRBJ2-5,CASSPLVATETQYF
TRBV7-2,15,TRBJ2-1,CASSLSGRRYNEQFF
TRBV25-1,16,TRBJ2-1,CASSAEGPTAYNEQFF
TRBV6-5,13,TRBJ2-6,CASGSSGANVLTF
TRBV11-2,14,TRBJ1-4,CASSLDRSVEKLFF
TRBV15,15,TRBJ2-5,CATSRDLSTAETQYF
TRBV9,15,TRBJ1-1,CASSALDRGSTEAFF
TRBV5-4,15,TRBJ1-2,CASSLDPGGNYGYTF
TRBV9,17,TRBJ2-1,CASSVRLRGGRLNEQFF
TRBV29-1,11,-,CSGGSTYEQYF
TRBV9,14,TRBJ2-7,CASSRGQGAYEQYF
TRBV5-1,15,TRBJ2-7,CASSLGTGDTYEQYF
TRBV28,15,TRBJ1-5,CASSSRTGRYQPQHF
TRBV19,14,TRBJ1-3,CARNVQISGNTIYF
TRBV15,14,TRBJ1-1,CATSRGGDWTEAFF
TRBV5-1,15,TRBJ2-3,CASSLAVGSTDTQYF
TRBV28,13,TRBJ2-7,CASSLLQQDIKYF
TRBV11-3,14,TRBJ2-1,CASSLRGGMNEQFF
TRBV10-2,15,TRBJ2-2,CASNLAGGYTGELFF
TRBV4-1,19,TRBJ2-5,CASSQVVLAGGLLQETQYF
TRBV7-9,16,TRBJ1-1,CASSTGGVIGHTEAFF
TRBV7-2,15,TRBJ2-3,CASSLRGGPTDTQYF
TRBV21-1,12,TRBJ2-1,CASPKGGGGQFF
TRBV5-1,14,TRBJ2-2,CASSPGEHTGELFF
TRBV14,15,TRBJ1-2,CASSQTLQGNYGYTF
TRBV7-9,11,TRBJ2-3,CASSLIFAQYF